Following are 9 T cell receptor beta chains from one sample sequenced in a study of cytomegalovirus exposure and HLA in healthy donors. PCR used 60 Vbeta primers and 13 Jbeta primers. Assay: immunoSEQ multiplex PCR; the TCRdb copy retains only in-frame clones and omits some. Among roughly 200,000 clones, approximately 80% were seen once, and the ten largest hold about 3%. The sequenced sample was PBMCs. These receptors were collected from a man aged 25-45 years in good health and CMV-seronegative.

This clone was observed once. This chain connects TRBV2 to TRBJ1-5; no definite D call. Deletions cut 4 bases from V and 1 base from J, with 14 bases between. The germline gives CDR1 SNHLY, CDR2 FYNNEI. There are 16 residues in the CDR3. In nucleotides, the CDR3 is TGTGCCAGCAGTGGAACCTGGGTGAGGAGCAATCAGCCCCAGCATTTT. Translation: CASSGTWVRSNQPQHF. The entire variable domain, with the rest obtained from reference TRBV2 and TRBJ1-5, is as follows: EPEVTQTPSHQVTQMGQEVILRCVPISNHLYFYWYRQILGQKVEFLVSFYNNEISEKSEIFDDQFSVERPDGSNFTLKIRSTKLEDSAMYFCASSGTWVRSNQPQHFGDGTRLSIL.

This chain uses TRBV7-3 with TRBJ2-2; TRBD1 aligns across 7 bases. CDR1 is SGHTA, CDR2 FQGTGA, per germline. CDR3 length: 18 residues. After removal of 5 bases from V and 2 bases from J, the junction contained 14 bases not matched to a gene. The CDR3 nucleotides read TGTGCCAGCAGCCCCCACCGGGTCCGGGACAGTAACACCGGGGAGCTGTTTTTT. Translation gives CASSPHRVRDSNTGELFF.

This clone was seen more than once but under ten times. The chain employs TRBV27 and TRBJ1-5, with TRBD1 matching 8 bases. The V gene's germline CDR1 is MNHEY and CDR2 SMNVEV (reference sequence). This CDR3 region has 18 residues. The ends lost 5 bases at V and 1 base at J; junction bases unmatched: 13. For the CDR3, the DNA is TGTGCCAGCAGTGACGGACAGGGTCTTGGCCTAAGCAATCAGCCCCAGCATTTT. It translates to CASSDGQGLGLSNQPQHF.

As concerns this clone: One end of the junction fails to match germline, which may point to a read error. The CDR3 nucleotides read TGCGCCAGCAGCCAAGTTTGGACAGCTAACACTGACGCTTTCTTT. Its protein is CASSQVWTANTDAFF. This chain connects TRBV4-1 to TRBJ1-1, with a weak D call TRBD1 (6 bases). The germline V gene has CDR1 MGHRA and CDR2 YSYEKL. The length of the CDR3 is 15 residues.

In the case of this clone: Additional DNA sequences in this sample encode the identical CDR3. The rearrangement joins TRBV28 to TRBJ1-2; D call uncertain. This CDR3 has 12 residues. With 4 bases removed from V and 5 bases from J, the gap between germline ends came to 8 bases. Germline V gene lookup returns CDR1 MDHEN and CDR2 SYDVKM. The CDR3 region is CASSSDWYGYTF. DNA of the CDR3: TGTGCCAGCAGTTCGGACTGGTATGGCTACACCTTC.

In this sample, this clone turned up once. V usage is TRBV7-9 and J usage is TRBJ2-1, with TRBD2 as a possible D gene (5 bases). V lost 5 bases and J lost 0, with 14 bases in between. The CDR3 has 16 amino acids. From germline, CDR1 is SEHNR and CDR2 FQNEAQ (reference sequence). CDR3 residues: CASSRHRDISYNEQFF. The DNA for the CDR3 is TGTGCCAGCAGCCGACATCGGGATATCTCCTACAATGAGCAGTTCTTC.

In its sample, this clone was seen once. V is TRBV28 and J is TRBJ1-5; 10 bases are a match to TRBD1. With 7 bases clipped from V and 4 bases from J, the junction kept 4 bases outside the gene matches. The CDR3 runs to 14 residues. Germline assignment: CDR1 MDHEN and CDR2 SYDVKM. The CDR3: CASNDRGLNQPQHF. The CDR3 coding sequence is TGTGCCAGCAACGACAGGGGGCTAAATCAGCCCCAGCATTTT.

This chain links TRBV10-3 with TRBJ1-5; TRBD1 is a possible D gene (5 bases). Germline CDR1 ENHRY, CDR2 SYGVKD. The germline V and J ends were trimmed by 5 bases and 7 bases, with 12 bases remaining between them. The CDR3 contains 13 residues. In DNA, the CDR3 is TGTGCCATCAGTCAGCCGGGGGAGCAGCCCCAGCATTTT. Its translation is CAISQPGEQPQHF.

The rearrangement links TRBV7-8 to TRBJ1-1; weak D call: TRBD1 (6 bases). The V end was cut by 2 bases, the J end by 0 bases, with 16 bases between. The CDR3 is 17 amino acids. Germline assignment: CDR1 SGHVS and CDR2 FQNEAQ. The CDR3, as DNA: TGTGCCAGCAGCTTATCAGGGGCGCTCGGTATGAACACTGAAGCTTTCTTT. Translation gives CASSLSGALGMNTEAFF. The whole variable domain, filled in from reference TRBV7-8 and TRBJ1-1, reads GAGVSQSPRYKVAKRGQDVALRCDPISGHVSLFWYQQALGQGPEFLTYFQNEAQLDKSGLPSDRFFAERPEGSVSTLKIQRTQQEDSAVYLCASSLSGALGMNTEAFFGQGTRLTVV.